Below, 21 T cell receptor beta chains from the same sample are listed, as sequenced in a study of blood T cell repertoires in COVID-19. Method: immunoSEQ multiplex PCR; TCRdb's copy keeps in-frame clones and lacks some. The sample carries about 330,000 clones, roughly nine tenths recorded once. Sequenced material: PBMCs or T cells enriched from blood (not recorded which). These receptors were collected from a woman aged 25 to 39 who had recovered from COVID-19.

This clone occurred once. The genes are TRBV9 and TRBJ2-1; D is uncertain. V was pared by 4 bases and J by 5 bases, with 10 bases between. CDR1 and CDR2 (germline): SGDLS, YYNGEE. CDR3 size: 13 residues. The CDR3 reads CASSYLGDNEQFF. The DNA of the CDR3 is TGTGCCAGCAGCTACCTGGGCGACAATGAGCAGTTCTTC.

The chain uses TRBV6-5 and TRBJ1-5, with TRBD1 identical over 11 bases. The CDR3 covers 14 residues. The germline V gene encodes CDR1 MNHEY and CDR2 SVGAGI. V lost 7 bases to trimming and J lost 6 bases; unmatched junction nucleotides: 5. The CDR3 DNA sequence: TGTGCCAGCACCTTCGGGACAGGGGGTCAGCCCCAGCATTTT. The encoded protein is CASTFGTGGQPQHF.

The chain employs TRBV12-3 or TRBV12-4 and TRBJ1-1; 10 bases are shared with TRBD1. This CDR3 is built from 13 residues. Germline trimming cut 7 bases from V and 4 bases from J; bases unmatched to any gene: 3. DNA for the CDR3: TGTGCCAGCACCCGGACAGGGGGCACTGAAGCTTTCTTT. It translates to CASTRTGGTEAFF.

The genes are TRBV30 and TRBJ2-7, with D possibly TRBD2 on 5 matching bases. The CDR3 runs 13 residues. V lost 4 bases, J lost 7 bases, and 17 bases lay in between. Germline CDR1 reads GTSNPN; CDR2 reads SVGIG (reference sequence). The CDR3 sequence: CAWTDGLEGEQYF. For the CDR3, the DNA is TGTGCCTGGACCGACGGACTGGAAGGGGAGCAGTACTTC.

This clone occurred once. This chain links TRBV2 with TRBJ1-6, with D possibly matching TRBD1 (6 bases). Trimming stripped 4 bases from V and 10 bases from J, with 17 bases between. Germline V gene lookup returns CDR1 SNHLY and CDR2 FYNNEI. The length of the CDR3 is 15 residues. The CDR3: CASSVGHRVGSPLHF. DNA for the CDR3: TGTGCCAGCAGTGTGGGGCACAGGGTCGGATCACCCCTCCACTTT.

This clone was counted only a few times. The chain combines TRBV2 with TRBJ1-3; D may be TRBD1 (5 bases). The germline V gene has CDR1 SNHLY and CDR2 FYNNEI. The CDR3 consists of 13 residues. Trimming stripped 6 bases from V and 6 bases from J, with 12 bases between. CDR3: CASRGGAENTIYF. The DNA of the CDR3 is TGTGCCAGCAGGGGCGGGGCCGAAAACACCATATATTTT.

V gene TRBV28 combines with J gene TRBJ1-6, with 8 bases lining up with TRBD1. Germline trimming cut 6 bases from V and 7 bases from J; bases unmatched to any gene: 17. The CDR3 sequence is 18 residues long. Germline CDR1 reads MDHEN; CDR2 reads SYDVKM. For the CDR3, the DNA is TGTGCCAGCAGCCCCCCAGGGGGCAGCCTCTTTAGGAATTCACCCCTCCACTTT. It translates to CASSPPGGSLFRNSPLHF.

V gene TRBV4-1 combines with J gene TRBJ2-7, with D perhaps TRBD1 (6 bases). The CDR3 runs to 14 residues. V shed 4 bases and J shed 0 bases, with 10 bases lying between them. Germline V lookup: CDR1 MGHRA, CDR2 YSYEKL. This CDR3 reads CASSLDRYSYEQYF. The CDR3 nucleotides are TGCGCCAGCAGCCTAGACAGGTACTCCTACGAGCAGTACTTC.

The chain carries TRBV2 and TRBJ1-5; the match to TRBD1 covers 8 bases. The V gene's germline CDR1 is SNHLY and CDR2 FYNNEI. The CDR3 runs 13 residues. V lost 6 bases to trimming and J lost 9 bases; unmatched junction nucleotides: 7. The CDR3 DNA is TGTGCCAGCAGACCCGGACAGGGACGGCCCCAGCATTTT. It specifies CASRPGQGRPQHF.

The chain carries TRBV9 and TRBJ2-1; 10 bases fit TRBD2. This CDR3 region has 16 residues. The V gene end was trimmed by 4 bases and the J gene end by 4 bases; junction bases not matched to a gene: 8. Germline V gene data show CDR1 as SGDLS and CDR2 as YYNGEE. The CDR3 DNA follows: TGTGCCAGCAGCCCCGAAGCGGGGGGGCCGTACAATGAGCAGTTCTTC. Translation: CASSPEAGGPYNEQFF.

The gene calls are TRBV4-3 and TRBJ1-1; D not resolved. The V end lost 0 bases, the J end lost 7 bases, and 9 bases lay between the germline ends. Per the germline V gene, CDR1 is LGHNA and CDR2 is YSLEER. The CDR3 contains 13 residues. CDR3 protein: CASSQDLSLEAFF. The CDR3 DNA is TGCGCCAGCAGCCAAGATCTATCCCTTGAAGCTTTCTTT.

The chain couples TRBV15 to TRBJ2-3; 11 bases are shared with TRBD2. V gave up 0 bases and J gave up 5 bases; unmatched junction bases: 13. This CDR3 has 19 residues. CDR1 is LNHNV and CDR2 is YYDKDF in the germline V gene (reference sequence). Written as DNA, the CDR3 is TGTGCCACCAGCAGAGATCACCCTTTAGCGGGAGGGTGGGGAGATACGCAGTATTTT. This codes for CATSRDHPLAGGWGDTQYF.

The chain joins TRBV12-3 or TRBV12-4 to TRBJ1-5; D is perhaps TRBD1 (5 bases). The ends were cut back, 7 bases at V and 7 bases at J, with 14 bases in the middle. The CDR3 length is 13 residues. CDR3 in DNA: TGTGCCAGCACCGGAGGGGAGGGACAGCCCCAGCATTTT. This translates into CASTGGEGQPQHF.

This clone appeared once. CDR3 nucleotides: TGTGCCTGGAACTACCCTAGCGGGAGCCAAGAGACCCAGTACTTC. It codes for CAWNYPSGSQETQYF. J is TRBJ2-5 and V is TRBV30, with 10 bases fitting TRBD2. The trim removed 4 bases at V and 1 base at J, leaving 6 bases unmatched. Germline values: CDR1 GTSNPN, CDR2 SVGIG (reference sequence). The CDR3 extends over 15 amino acids.

This rearrangement joins TRBV14 to TRBJ2-7, with 7 bases matching TRBD1. The CDR3 extends over 14 amino acids. The ends lost 7 bases at V and 2 bases at J; junction bases unmatched: 8. Germline assignment: CDR1 SGHDN and CDR2 FVKESK. CDR3 sequence reads: CASTLRQGTYEQYF. The CDR3 bases are TGTGCCAGCACACTGAGACAGGGCACCTACGAGCAGTACTTC.

The rearrangement joins TRBV7-2 to TRBJ2-2, with TRBD2 identical over 10 bases. V trimming: 1 base; J trimming: 5 bases; junction bases outside the gene matches: 4. The CDR3 length is 16 residues. Germline CDR1 and CDR2: SGHTA and FQGNSA. The DNA of the CDR3 is TGTGCCAGCAGCTTAGACCTACTAGCGGGAACCGGGGAGCTGTTTTTT. This encodes CASSLDLLAGTGELFF.

The gene calls are TRBV28 and TRBJ1-4, with 10 positions matching TRBD1. This CDR3 is 14 amino acids long. From germline, CDR1 is MDHEN and CDR2 SYDVKM. The ends lost 6 bases at V and 10 bases at J; junction bases unmatched: 8. CDR3 nucleotides: TGTGCCAGCAGAGTGACAGGGGGCGATGGAAAACTGTTTTTT. It encodes CASRVTGGDGKLFF.

V is TRBV11-3 and J is TRBJ2-3; a weak D match, TRBD2 (6 bases). With 5 bases removed from V and 2 bases from J, the gap between germline ends came to 17 bases. CDR1 and CDR2 (germline): SGHNT, YENEEA. The CDR3 sequence is 16 residues long. CDR3 region: CASSRREGQVTDTQYF. CDR3 in DNA: TGTGCCAGCAGCCGGAGGGAAGGCCAGGTCACAGATACGCAGTATTTT.

This rearrangement joins TRBV9 to TRBJ1-1; 7 positions match TRBD1. Looked up from germline, CDR1 is SGDLS and CDR2 is YYNGEE. The CDR3 contains 13 residues. The J segment lost 11 bases and the V segment lost 0 bases, leaving 7 bases of the junction unmatched. CDR3 sequence (DNA): TGTGCCAGCAGCGTAGGAGAGGGGGCTAAGGCTTTCTTT. Translated: CASSVGEGAKAFF. The whole variable domain, filled in from reference TRBV9 and TRBJ1-1, reads DSGVTQTPKHLITATGQRVTLRCSPRSGDLSVYWYQQSLDQGLQFLIQYYNGEERAKGNILERFSAQQFPDLHSELNLSSLELGDSALYFCASSVGEGAKAFFGQGTRLTVV.

Written as DNA, the CDR3 is TGCGCCAGCAGCTTCGACAGGGTAGACACTGAAGCTTTCTTT. Translation: CASSFDRVDTEAFF. The V and J genes are TRBV5-1 and TRBJ1-1; 7 bases are a match to TRBD1. This CDR3 is built from 14 residues. Germline V lookup: CDR1 SGHRS, CDR2 YFSETQ. V shed 2 bases and J 3 bases; nucleotides not matched to a gene: 4. The whole variable domain, remainder taken from reference TRBV5-1 and TRBJ1-1, is KAGVTQTPRYLIKTRGQQVTLSCSPISGHRSVSWYQQTPGQGLQFLFEYFSETQRNKGNFPGRFSGRQFSNSRSEMNVSTLELGDSALYLCASSFDRVDTEAFFGQGTRLTVV.

CDR3 sequence (DNA): TGTGCCAGCAGCTTACAGGGGAATTACTACTTC. The encoded protein is CASSLQGNYYF. The gene calls are TRBV7-2 and TRBJ2-5; D may be TRBD1 (6 bases). CDR3 length: 11 amino acids. CDR1 SGHTA and CDR2 FQGNSA come from the germline V gene. Trimming left V 2 bases short and J 14 bases short, with 12 bases between.